These 32 T cell receptor beta chains were all obtained from the same sample, sequenced in a study of shared clonotypes between healthy human individuals. Clones were sequenced by immunoSEQ multiplex PCR, and TCRdb holds only the in-frame ones, with some missing. The data show hundreds of thousands of clones, 73% seen once. The sequenced sample was memory CD4+ T cells sorted from blood. Sample subset: CD45RA-negative fraction. These receptors were collected from a woman between 25 and 40 years old in good health.

This rearrangement joins TRBV14 to TRBJ2-7, with 9 bases aligning to TRBD2. V shed 4 bases, J shed 3 bases, and the junction held 10 bases outside the gene matches. CDR3 length: 16 residues. CDR1 is SGHDN and CDR2 is FVKESK in the germline V gene. Written as DNA, the CDR3 is TGTGCCAGCAGCCGCGCCGGGACTAGCTCTTACTACGAGCAGTACTTC. It yields the protein CASSRAGTSSYYEQYF.

The CDR3, as DNA: TGTGCCAGCAGCTACGGTCGGACCGGGGAGCTGTTTTTT. Translating it yields CASSYGRTGELFF. V and J are TRBV5-6 and TRBJ2-2; the D is unclear. The germline V and J ends were trimmed by 3 bases and 5 bases, with 8 bases remaining between them. Germline CDR1 is SGHDT and CDR2 is YYEEEE. The length of the CDR3 is 13 residues.

The CDR3 DNA is TGTGCCAGCAGCTTAGTGGCCCTCATTAGTCCTAATGAGCAGTTCTTC. Translated, it gives CASSLVALISPNEQFF. The chain has TRBV7-2 and TRBJ2-1, with D uncertain. From germline, CDR1 is SGHTA and CDR2 FQGNSA. The V end was cut by 1 base, the J end by 7 bases, with 17 bases between. This CDR3 has 16 amino acids. Filled out from reference TRBV7-2 and TRBJ2-1, the complete variable domain reads GAGVSQSPSNKVTEKGKDVELRCDPISGHTALYWYRQSLGQGLEFLIYFQGNSAPDKSGLPSDRFSAERTGGSVSTLTIQRTQQEDSAVYLCASSLVALISPNEQFFGPGTRLTVL.

As to this clone: Other nucleotide sequences in the sample specify the same CDR3. This CDR3 is CASSIAGSSGNTIYF. CDR3 DNA sequence: TGTGCCAGTAGTATAGCCGGGAGCTCTGGAAACACCATATATTTT. The chain carries TRBV19 and TRBJ1-3; D is unclear. The V gene's germline CDR1 is LNHDA and CDR2 SQIVND (reference sequence). V was clipped by 1 base and J by 0 bases, with 7 bases between them. This CDR3 spans 15 amino acids.

On this clone: The sample carries other DNA sequences with the same CDR3. The chain combines TRBV30 with TRBJ1-5; 8 nucleotides line up with TRBD1. J lost 1 base, V lost 1 base, and 3 bases had no gene match. This CDR3 comprises 15 residues. CDR1 GTSNPN and CDR2 SVGIG come from the germline V gene (reference sequence). CDR3 sequence: CAWSGRTGSNQPQHF. In DNA form, the CDR3 reads TGTGCCTGGAGTGGACGGACAGGGAGCAATCAGCCCCAGCATTTT.

To note about this clone: Since a much larger clone is just one base distant, this may be a read error. The chain combines TRBV11-2 with TRBJ2-2; no firm D call. Trimming shortened V by 3 bases and J by 3 bases, and 2 bases separated the two germline ends. The V gene's germline CDR1 is SGHAT and CDR2 FQNNGV. The CDR3 has 12 residues. CDR3 in DNA: TGTGCCAGCAGCTTCGACACCGGGGAGCTGTTTTTT. Translation gives CASSFDTGELFF.

This chain connects TRBV5-1 to TRBJ2-5, with 8 nucleotides matching TRBD1. This CDR3 has 16 residues. Germline trimming cut 2 bases from V and 5 bases from J; bases unmatched to any gene: 11. Germline V gives CDR1 SGHRS, CDR2 YFSETQ. This chain's CDR3 is CASSLITGGLLETQYF. The DNA of the CDR3 is TGCGCCAGCAGCTTAATAACAGGGGGACTGTTGGAGACCCAGTACTTC.

About this clone itself: Since a far larger clone is one base different, this is likely a read error. The chain employs TRBV11-2 and TRBJ2-3; 11 nucleotides match TRBD2. From germline, CDR1 is SGHAT and CDR2 FQNNGV. The CDR3 has 16 amino acids. V shed 5 bases and J 0 bases; nucleotides not matched to a gene: 4. The CDR3 loop reads CASSQGTSGSTDTQYF. In DNA, the CDR3 is TGTGCCAGCAGCCAAGGGACTAGCGGAAGCACAGATACGCAGTATTTT. Full variable domain (rest looked up from reference TRBV11-2 and TRBJ2-3): EAGVAQSPRYKIIEKRQSVAFWCNPISGHATLYWYQQILGQGPKLLIQFQNNGVVDDSQLPKDRFSAERLKGVDSTLKIQPAKLEDSAVYLCASSQGTSGSTDTQYFGPGTRLTVL.

The J gene is TRBJ2-7, the V gene TRBV30; 8 positions agree with TRBD1. The V segment lost 7 bases and the J segment 6 bases; nucleotides outside the gene matches: 5. This CDR3 has 11 residues. Germline CDR1 and CDR2: GTSNPN and SVGIG (reference sequence). The CDR3 spells CAFQGALEQYF. The CDR3 DNA reads as TGTGCCTTCCAGGGGGCGCTCGAGCAGTACTTC.

The rearrangement uses TRBV5-8 and TRBJ2-2, with 8 positions matching TRBD1. Germline V gene sequence: CDR1 SGHTS, CDR2 YDEGEE. This CDR3 spans 15 amino acids. V trimming: 2 bases; J trimming: 7 bases; junction bases outside the gene matches: 7. CDR3 sequence: CASSFLTGGIGELFF. In nucleotides, the CDR3 is TGTGCCAGCAGCTTCCTCACAGGGGGGATCGGGGAGCTGTTTTTT.

This rearrangement joins TRBV9 to TRBJ1-1; 7 bases align to TRBD1. The CDR3 spans 15 residues. Germline CDR1 and CDR2: SGDLS and YYNGEE. J was trimmed by 1 base and V by 3 bases; bases with no gene match: 6. This CDR3 reads CASSASGGENTEAFF. The DNA of the CDR3 is TGTGCCAGCAGCGCCTCAGGGGGGGAGAACACTGAAGCTTTCTTT.

The rearrangement links TRBV7-6 to TRBJ2-3; the D is unclear. The CDR3 extends over 11 amino acids. From germline, CDR1 is SGHVS and CDR2 FNYEAQ. V gave up 1 base and J gave up 11 bases, with 7 bases separating them. The CDR3 nucleotides are TGTGCCAGCAGCTTAGGGCAGAAGCAGTATTTT. It codes for CASSLGQKQYF. Combining the CDR3 with reference TRBV7-6 and TRBJ2-3 gives the whole variable domain GAGVSQSPRYKVTKRGQDVALRCDPISGHVSLYWYRQALGQGPEFLTYFNYEAQQDKSGLPNDRFSAERPEGSISTLTIQRTEQRDSAMYRCASSLGQKQYFGPGTRLTVL.

The chain combines TRBV28 with TRBJ2-3; TRBD1 matches 8 bases. This CDR3 region has 15 residues. The junction had 8 bases not matched to a gene; V was cut back by 3 bases and J by 6 bases. Germline V CDR1 and CDR2: MDHEN, SYDVKM. CDR3 nucleotides: TGTGCCAGCAGTTTTAGGACAGGGTTATCGGATACGCAGTATTTT. Protein: CASSFRTGLSDTQYF.

The chain combines TRBV6-6 with TRBJ2-5, with 11 nucleotides matching TRBD2. With V trimmed by 6 bases and J by 5 bases, 5 bases remained unmatched. This CDR3 has 14 amino acids. The germline gives CDR1 MNHNY, CDR2 SVGAGI (reference sequence). In DNA form, the CDR3 reads TGTGCCAGCAGAGAACTAGCGGGAGTGGAGACCCAGTACTTC. Translation: CASRELAGVETQYF.

V gene TRBV13 combines with J gene TRBJ2-7; D possibly corresponds to TRBD1 (6 bases). Germline V gene sequence: CDR1 PRHDT, CDR2 FYEKMQ (reference sequence). The V gene lost 5 bases and the J gene lost 2 bases, with 13 bases spanning the gap. The CDR3 runs 14 residues. The chain's CDR3 is CASSRLDSTYEQYF. The CDR3 coding sequence is TGTGCCAGCAGCCGATTGGACAGTACCTACGAGCAGTACTTC.

The rearrangement links TRBV30 to TRBJ2-7; 13 positions agree with TRBD2. From germline, CDR1 is GTSNPN and CDR2 SVGIG (reference sequence). Trimming removed 5 bases from V and 6 bases from J; junction bases left unmatched: 1. This CDR3 has 12 residues. CDR3 nucleotides: TGTGCCTGGGGACTAGCGGGAGTCGAGCAGTACTTC. Translated: CAWGLAGVEQYF. The complete variable domain, with remaining parts taken from reference TRBV30 and TRBJ2-7, reads SQTIHQWPATLVQPVGSPLSLECTVEGTSNPNLYWYRQAAGRGLQLLFYSVGIGQISSEVPQNLSASRPQDRQFILSSKKLLLSDSGFYLCAWGLAGVEQYFGPGTRLTVT.

The chain has TRBV5-1 and TRBJ1-5; D possibly corresponds to TRBD1 (5 bases). V lost 4 bases to trimming and J lost 10 bases, with 9 bases between them. This CDR3 comprises 11 residues. Germline values: CDR1 SGHRS, CDR2 YFSETQ. The CDR3 bases are TGCGCCAGCAGCGCCGGACACCCCCAGCATTTT. Translation gives CASSAGHPQHF.

The V call is TRBV6-6, the J call TRBJ2-2, with D tentatively TRBD1 (6 bases). The CDR3 is 16 amino acids. Looked up from germline, CDR1 is MNHNY and CDR2 is SVGAGI (reference sequence). V was shortened by 3 bases and J by 5 bases, with 16 bases between the two germline ends. The CDR3 DNA follows: TGTGCCAGCAGTTATATGGGGGCTCGGAGGACCGGGGAGCTGTTTTTT. As protein: CASSYMGARRTGELFF.

The V call is TRBV7-2, the J call TRBJ1-5; TRBD1 agrees at 8 bases. This CDR3 comprises 13 residues. Germline V gene data show CDR1 as SGHTA and CDR2 as FQGNSA. Trimming took 6 bases from V and 7 from J; bases not matched to a gene: 5. The CDR3, as DNA: TGTGCCAGCAGTACTACAGGGGGGCAGCCCCAGCATTTT. This translates into CASSTTGGQPQHF.

The chain has TRBV2 and TRBJ2-3; 12 bases are shared with TRBD1. The CDR3 contains 13 residues. Germline assignment: CDR1 SNHLY and CDR2 FYNNEI. With V trimmed by 11 bases and J by 6 bases, 6 bases remained unmatched. DNA of the CDR3: TGTGCCGGGAGGGACAGGGGGCTGGATACGCAGTATTTT. Translated, it gives CAGRDRGLDTQYF.

This chain joins TRBV19 and TRBJ2-6; D perhaps matches TRBD2 (5 bases). With 3 bases removed from V and 2 bases from J, the gap between germline ends came to 11 bases. The CDR3 has 16 residues. CDR1 LNHDA and CDR2 SQIVND come from the germline V gene (reference sequence). This chain's CDR3 is CASSMLSGTGANVLTF. The CDR3 nucleotides are TGTGCCAGTAGTATGCTTTCGGGGACTGGGGCCAACGTCCTGACTTTC.

The gene calls are TRBV6-1 and TRBJ2-3, with 7 nucleotides matching TRBD2. Germline CDR1 MNHNS, CDR2 SASEGT. V gave up 8 bases and J gave up 2 bases; unmatched junction bases: 7. The CDR3 has 14 residues. In DNA form, the CDR3 reads TGTGCCAGCGAGAGGGGAGGGTCCACAGATACGCAGTATTTT. This codes for CASERGGSTDTQYF.

The chain links TRBV6-5 to TRBJ2-7, with TRBD2 as a possible D gene (6 bases). The V end lost 7 bases, the J end lost 8 bases, and 21 bases lay between the germline ends. CDR3 size: 14 residues. From germline, CDR1 is MNHEY and CDR2 SVGAGI. CDR3 in amino acids: CASTYTSGGRKQYF. In DNA form, the CDR3 reads TGTGCCAGCACGTACACCAGCGGAGGGAGGAAGCAGTACTTC.

This clone was seen more than once but under ten times. The chain joins TRBV7-2 to TRBJ1-5; D may be TRBD1 (6 bases). CDR1 is SGHTA, CDR2 FQGNSA, per germline. Trimming removed 6 bases from V and 4 bases from J, with 16 bases in between. The CDR3 has 15 residues. This CDR3 reads CASSYSGTQNQPQHF. The CDR3 DNA reads as TGTGCCAGCAGTTATTCCGGGACACAAAATCAGCCCCAGCATTTT.

V and J are TRBV4-1 and TRBJ2-4; 7 nucleotides line up with TRBD1. This CDR3 comprises 18 residues. Germline V lookup: CDR1 MGHRA, CDR2 YSYEKL. J was trimmed by 1 base and V by 3 bases; bases with no gene match: 12. The CDR3: CASSHPSGTGAAKNIQYF. The DNA for the CDR3 is TGCGCCAGCAGCCACCCCTCCGGTACAGGGGCTGCCAAAAACATTCAGTACTTC.

The chain is built from TRBV7-6 and TRBJ2-2; possible D gene TRBD1, 5 bases. Germline CDR1 reads SGHVS; CDR2 reads FNYEAQ. V lost 5 bases and J lost 2, with 15 bases in between. The CDR3 extends over 16 amino acids. The CDR3 DNA follows: TGTGCCAGCAGCGTCCAGGGCAAACTTAACACCGGGGAGCTGTTTTTT. This codes for CASSVQGKLNTGELFF. Combining the CDR3 with reference TRBV7-6 and TRBJ2-2 gives the whole variable domain GAGVSQSPRYKVTKRGQDVALRCDPISGHVSLYWYRQALGQGPEFLTYFNYEAQQDKSGLPNDRFSAERPEGSISTLTIQRTEQRDSAMYRCASSVQGKLNTGELFFGEGSRLTVL.

The chain combines TRBV6-5 with TRBJ2-5; 7 nucleotides align to TRBD1. CDR3 length: 13 residues. J gave up 4 bases and V 5 bases, and 4 bases lay outside the gene matches. Germline CDR1 MNHEY, CDR2 SVGAGI. The chain's CDR3 is CASSRRTGETQYF. In DNA, the CDR3 is TGTGCCAGCAGTCGACGGACAGGAGAGACCCAGTACTTC.

V gene TRBV2 combines with J gene TRBJ2-3; 7 bases agree with TRBD2. The trim removed 7 bases at V and 8 bases at J, leaving 12 bases unmatched. This CDR3 region has 14 residues. Germline lookup yields CDR1 SNHLY and CDR2 FYNNEI. The chain's CDR3 is CASNGGGQGGTQYF. The CDR3 nucleotides read TGTGCCAGCAACGGGGGAGGGCAAGGAGGTACGCAGTATTTT. The entire variable domain, with the rest obtained from reference TRBV2 and TRBJ2-3, is as follows: EPEVTQTPSHQVTQMGQEVILRCVPISNHLYFYWYRQILGQKVEFLVSFYNNEISEKSEIFDDQFSVERPDGSNFTLKIRSTKLEDSAMYFCASNGGGQGGTQYFGPGTRLTVL.

This clone was counted many times. The V gene is TRBV5-3, the J gene TRBJ2-7, with D unclear. TRBV5-3 is assigned to the ORF class and has an uncertain function. This CDR3 is built from 15 residues. V was shortened by 6 bases and J by 2 bases, with 18 bases between the two germline ends. DNA for the CDR3: TGTGCCAGAATTATGGTTTGGGCAGCACCCTACGAGCAGTACTTC. This sequence encodes CARIMVWAAPYEQYF.

V is TRBV6-5 and J is TRBJ1-4; D may be TRBD1 (5 bases). From germline, CDR1 is MNHEY and CDR2 SVGAGI. V was shortened by 10 bases and J by 7 bases, with 16 bases between the two germline ends. There are 13 residues in the CDR3. The CDR3 sequence is CATKRGGSEKLFF. CDR3 sequence (DNA): TGTGCCACAAAACGGGGGGGGTCTGAAAAACTGTTTTTT.

The chain has TRBV6-4 and TRBJ1-2; D unresolved. Trimming stripped 6 bases from V and 6 bases from J, with 14 bases between. Per germline, CDR1 MRHNA and CDR2 SNTAGT. The CDR3 is 13 amino acids. CDR3 nucleotide sequence: TGTGCCAGCAGACCAAGCGGCTCCCATGGCTACACCTTC. It encodes CASRPSGSHGYTF.

This sequence joins TRBV7-9 and TRBJ2-5, with D perhaps matching TRBD2 (6 bases). This CDR3 spans 16 amino acids. The V gene's germline CDR1 is SEHNR and CDR2 FQNEAQ (reference sequence). Trimming cost V 4 bases and J 5 bases, with 20 bases left between them. The CDR3 nucleotides are TGTGCCAGCAGCTCTTCTTGGCCCAGTGGGGGGGAGACCCAGTACTTC. Its protein is CASSSSWPSGGETQYF.